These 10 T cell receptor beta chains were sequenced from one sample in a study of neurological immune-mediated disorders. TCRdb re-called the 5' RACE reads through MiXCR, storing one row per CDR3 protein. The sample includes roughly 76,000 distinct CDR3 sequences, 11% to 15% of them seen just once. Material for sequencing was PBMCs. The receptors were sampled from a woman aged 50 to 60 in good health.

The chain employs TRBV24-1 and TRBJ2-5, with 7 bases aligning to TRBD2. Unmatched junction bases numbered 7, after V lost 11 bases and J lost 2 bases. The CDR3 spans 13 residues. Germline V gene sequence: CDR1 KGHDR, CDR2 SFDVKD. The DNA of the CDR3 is TGTGCCAGTGATGCTAGCGGACAAGAGACCCAGTACTTC. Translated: CASDASGQETQYF.

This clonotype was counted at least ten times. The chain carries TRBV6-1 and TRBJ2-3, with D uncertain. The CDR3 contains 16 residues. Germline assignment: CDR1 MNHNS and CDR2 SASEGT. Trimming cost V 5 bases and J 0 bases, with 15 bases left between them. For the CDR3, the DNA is TGTGCCAGCAGTTCACCAGACTCCACTAGCACAGATACGCAGTATTTT. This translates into CASSSPDSTSTDTQYF.

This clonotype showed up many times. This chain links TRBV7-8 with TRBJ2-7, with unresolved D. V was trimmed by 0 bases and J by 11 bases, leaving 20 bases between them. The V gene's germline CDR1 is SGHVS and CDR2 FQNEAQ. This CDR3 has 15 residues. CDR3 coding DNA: TGTGCCAGCAGCTTAGCTGCTGGAACAGTTACGAGCAAGTACTTC. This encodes CASSLAAGTVTSKYF.

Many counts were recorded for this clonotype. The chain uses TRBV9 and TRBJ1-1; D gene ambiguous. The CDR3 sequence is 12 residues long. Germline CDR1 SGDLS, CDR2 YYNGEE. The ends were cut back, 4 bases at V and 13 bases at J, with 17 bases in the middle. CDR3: CASSSMDGLVFF. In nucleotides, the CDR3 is TGTGCCAGCAGCTCAATGGACGGATTGGTTTTCTTT.

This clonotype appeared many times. The CDR3 protein is CASSRDQTANQPQHF. CDR3 DNA sequence: TGTGCCAGCAGCCGAGACCAGACAGCCAATCAGCCCCAGCATTTT. The V and J genes are TRBV28 and TRBJ1-5; TRBD1 is a possible D gene (5 bases). CDR3 length: 15 amino acids. The V end lost 6 bases, the J end lost 3 bases, and 15 bases lay between the germline ends. Germline CDR1 reads MDHEN; CDR2 reads SYDVKM.

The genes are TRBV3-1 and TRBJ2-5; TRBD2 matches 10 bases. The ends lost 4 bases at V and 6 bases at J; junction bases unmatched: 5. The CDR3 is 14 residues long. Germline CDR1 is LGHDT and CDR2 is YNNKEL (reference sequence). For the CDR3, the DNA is TGTGCCAGCAGCCCTAGCGGGAGTTGGCAGACCCAGTACTTC. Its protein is CASSPSGSWQTQYF.

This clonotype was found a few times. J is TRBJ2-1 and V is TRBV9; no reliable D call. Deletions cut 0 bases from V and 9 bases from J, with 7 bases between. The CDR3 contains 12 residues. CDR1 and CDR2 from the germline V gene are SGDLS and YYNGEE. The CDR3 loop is CASSVAAGEQFF. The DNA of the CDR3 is TGTGCCAGCAGCGTAGCTGCCGGTGAGCAGTTCTTC.

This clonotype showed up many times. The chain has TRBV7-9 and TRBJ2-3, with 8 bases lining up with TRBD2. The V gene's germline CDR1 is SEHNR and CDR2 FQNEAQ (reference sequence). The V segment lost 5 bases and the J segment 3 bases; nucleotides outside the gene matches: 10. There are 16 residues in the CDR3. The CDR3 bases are TGTGCCAGCAGCCTACCGGGAGGGAGTGGGACAGATACGCAGTATTTT. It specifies CASSLPGGSGTDTQYF. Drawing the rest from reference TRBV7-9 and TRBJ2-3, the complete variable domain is DTGVSQNPRHKITKRGQNVTFRCDPISEHNRLYWYRQTLGQGPEFLTYFQNEAQLEKSRLLSDRFSAERPKGSFSTLEIQRTEQGDSAMYLCASSLPGGSGTDTQYFGPGTRLTVL.

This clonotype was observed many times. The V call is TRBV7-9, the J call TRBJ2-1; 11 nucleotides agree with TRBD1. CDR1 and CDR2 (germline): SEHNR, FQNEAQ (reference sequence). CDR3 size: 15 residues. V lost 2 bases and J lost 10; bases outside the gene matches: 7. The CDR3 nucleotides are TGTGCCAGCAGCTTACGCGGACAGGGGGCGCGAGAGCAGTTCTTC. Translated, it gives CASSLRGQGAREQFF.

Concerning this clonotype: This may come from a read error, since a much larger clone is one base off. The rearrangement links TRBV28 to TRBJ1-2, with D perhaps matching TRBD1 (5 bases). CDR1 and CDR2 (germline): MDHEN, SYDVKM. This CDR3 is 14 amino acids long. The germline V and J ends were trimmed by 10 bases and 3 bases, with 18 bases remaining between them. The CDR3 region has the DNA TGTGCCACCAAAGTGCATGGAGGGGACTATGGCTACACCTTC. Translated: CATKVHGGDYGYTF.